The 7 T cell receptor beta chains given below trace back to one sample, sequenced in a study of blood T cells in healthy people across ages. PCR was performed a second time for roughly 7 to 12 cycles using a sample-barcoded 5' primer and a J-beta primer mix. TCRdb called the 5' RACE reads again in MiXCR, with one record for every CDR3 protein. The data show roughly 680,000 distinct CDR3 sequences, with around 50% seen just once and roughly 14% held by the top ten. The sequenced sample was blood. The receptors here all came from a woman aged 80 or older in good health.

On this clonotype itself: This may arise from a read error, as a much more abundant clone is one base away. The chain combines TRBV10-3 with TRBJ1-2; 9 nucleotides match TRBD1. The CDR3 runs 13 residues. Looked up from germline, CDR1 is ENHRY and CDR2 is SYGVKD. CDR3 sequence (DNA): TGTGTCATCAGTGAAGGACAGGGGAATGGCTACACCTTC. Amino acid sequence: CVISEGQGNGYTF.

This clonotype showed up just a few times. The rearrangement joins TRBV20-1 to TRBJ2-3; 12 bases line up with TRBD2. CDR1 DFQATT and CDR2 SNEGSKA come from the germline V gene (reference sequence). With 3 bases clipped from V and 3 bases from J, the junction kept 7 bases outside the gene matches. The CDR3 has 16 amino acids. This CDR3 reads CSASLGLAGPTDTQYF. The CDR3 DNA follows: TGCAGTGCTAGTCTAGGACTAGCGGGACCGACAGATACGCAGTATTTT.

This chain uses TRBV6-4 with TRBJ2-7, with 8 bases fitting TRBD2. In germline, CDR1 is MRHNA, CDR2 SNTAGT. The J segment lost 6 bases and the V segment lost 0 bases, leaving 10 bases of the junction unmatched. The CDR3 extends over 16 amino acids. Here the CDR3 DNA reads TGTGCCAGCAGTGACTCGGGTCGGGGGGGCCGGTGCGAGCAGTACTTC. Translating gives CASSDSGRGGRCEQYF.

The chain joins TRBV25-1 to TRBJ1-1, with a weak D call TRBD1 (5 bases). CDR3 length: 12 amino acids. Deletions cut 7 bases from V and 1 base from J, with 7 bases between. Germline CDR1 is MGHDK and CDR2 is SYGVNS. In DNA form, the CDR3 reads TGTGCCAGCAAGAGGGGGAACACTGAAGCTTTCTTT. Translation: CASKRGNTEAFF.

Points on this clonotype: A read error may explain this, as a much larger clone is one base away. The gene calls are TRBV5-1 and TRBJ2-5, with D maybe TRBD2 (7 bases). The V and J ends lost 0 bases and 2 bases respectively, with 17 bases between them. This CDR3 has 17 residues. Germline V gene lookup returns CDR1 SGHRS and CDR2 YFSETQ. The CDR3 sequence: CASSLGGDTSAQETQYF. CDR3 sequence (DNA): TGCGCCAGCAGCTTGGGTGGGGACACTAGCGCACAAGAGACCCAGTACTTC.

This rearrangement joins TRBV13 to TRBJ2-5, with 11 bases lining up with TRBD2. The end of the DNA fits TRBJ2-7 better, so the J call may be wrong. CDR1 and CDR2 (germline): PRHDT, FYEKMQ (reference sequence). This CDR3 contains 15 residues. The chain's CDR3 is CASSRTPSGGNEQYF. CDR3 nucleotides: TGTGCCAGCAGCCGAACCCCTAGCGGGGGGAACGAGCAGTACTTC.

There are many counts of this clonotype. The chain carries TRBV28 and TRBJ2-7; 7 bases agree with TRBD1. This CDR3 region has 11 residues. Germline V gene lookup returns CDR1 MDHEN and CDR2 SYDVKM. J gave up 4 bases and V 8 bases, and 2 bases lay outside the gene matches. The CDR3 coding sequence is TGTGCCAGCGCGACAGGGTACGAGCAGTACTTC. Translation: CASATGYEQYF.